A selection of T cell receptor beta chains follows, all from one sample in a study of blood T cell repertoires in COVID-19. Profiling relied on immunoSEQ multiplex PCR, and the TCRdb table lists in-frame clones only, not all of them. The table includes approximately 210,000 clones, around 83% detected once. Sequencing was done on a sample of peripheral blood. The receptors were gathered from a woman between 50 and 59 years old with acute or convalescent COVID-19. CDR3s include the opening cysteine and the closing phenylalanine or tryptophan. The D gene is left open where the match is weak. Not every row has a clone size; where given, it reads once, few, many or a size class.

v_call	j_call	d_call	clone_size	cdr3_length	cdr3_aa	cdr3_nt
TRBV6-5	TRBJ2-1	NA	NA	13	CASRDILAREQFF	TGTGCCAGCAGAGACATACTAGCTCGTGAGCAGTTCTTC
TRBV27	TRBJ2-7	TRBD2	NA	15	CASSSLGLAGDEQYF	TGTGCCAGCAGTTCCCTGGGACTAGCGGGAGACGAGCAGTACTTC
TRBV5-4	TRBJ1-4	TRBD1	NA	18	CASSSSRDRGQANEKLFF	TGTGCCAGCAGCTCTTCCCGGGACAGGGGGCAGGCTAATGAAAAACTGTTTTTT
TRBV7-2	TRBJ2-5	TRBD2	NA	16	CASSFPRLAGKETQYF	TGTGCCAGCAGCTTTCCGCGACTAGCGGGAAAGGAGACCCAGTACTTC
TRBV18	TRBJ2-7	TRBD2	few	15	CASSLGSGRAYEQYF	TGTGCCAGCTCCCTGGGGAGCGGGAGGGCCTACGAGCAGTACTTC
TRBV19	TRBJ2-1	TRBD2	NA	14	CASSLAGGPVEQFF	TGTGCCAGTAGTCTAGCGGGAGGGCCGGTTGAGCAGTTCTTC
TRBV6-2/TRBV6-3	TRBJ1-2	TRBD1	NA	15	CASSETTGVDYGYTF	TGTGCCAGCAGCGAAACGACAGGGGTGGACTATGGCTACACCTTC
TRBV12-3/TRBV12-4	TRBJ2-1	NA	once	12	CASSFLADEQFF	TGTGCCAGCAGTTTTCTGGCCGATGAGCAGTTCTTC
TRBV18	TRBJ2-2	NA	NA	13	CASSPRVSGELFF	TGTGCCAGCTCACCACGTGTGAGCGGGGAGCTGTTTTTT
TRBV4-2	TRBJ2-7	NA	NA	19	CASSHVGGASDTVPYEQYF	TGTGCCAGCAGCCATGTGGGGGGGGCTAGCGACACCGTCCCTTACGAGCAGTACTTC
TRBV10-3	TRBJ2-3	TRBD2	NA	15	CAISLTSGITDTQYF	TGTGCCATCAGCCTGACTAGCGGGATTACAGATACGCAGTATTTT
TRBV19	TRBJ1-5	NA	NA	13	CASTPDSNQPQHF	TGTGCCAGTACACCAGATAGCAATCAGCCCCAGCATTTT
TRBV18	TRBJ1-4	NA	NA	13	CASSPTENEKLFF	TGTGCCAGCTCACCGACAGAGAATGAAAAACTGTTTTTT
TRBV27	TRBJ1-2	NA	NA	14	CASSLGFPNYGYTF	TGTGCCAGCAGTTTAGGCTTTCCTAACTATGGCTACACCTTC
TRBV3-1/TRBV3-2	TRBJ2-3	TRBD1	few	16	CASSLTGTGGTDTQYF	TGTGCCAGCAGCCTCACCGGGACAGGGGGCACAGATACGCAGTATTTT
TRBV10-1	TRBJ2-1	TRBD2	NA	14	CASSPSLSGNEQFF	TGCGCCAGCAGTCCTTCTCTTAGCGGGAATGAGCAGTTCTTC
TRBV27	TRBJ2-2	TRBD1	NA	18	CASSLSGRGRKGTGELFF	TGTGCCAGCAGTTTATCGGGCAGGGGGCGTAAAGGCACCGGGGAGCTGTTTTTT
TRBV28	TRBJ2-3	TRBD1	few	14	CAVQGQGYTDTQYF	TGTGCCGTCCAGGGACAGGGGTACACAGATACGCAGTATTTT
TRBV2	TRBJ1-3	NA	NA	14	CASSDWGGGNTIYF	TGTGCCAGCAGTGATTGGGGCGGTGGAAACACCATATATTTT
TRBV4-1	TRBJ2-5	TRBD1	NA	17	CASSQEGQGLIGETQYF	TGCGCCAGCAGCCAAGAGGGACAGGGATTGATAGGGGAGACCCAGTACTTC
TRBV4-2	TRBJ2-2	TRBD2	few	16	CASSHKTSGSSGELFF	TGTGCCAGCAGCCACAAGACTAGCGGGAGTTCCGGGGAGCTGTTTTTT
TRBV29-1	TRBJ2-5	NA	NA	12	CSADDQEETQYF	TGCAGCGCGGACGATCAGGAAGAGACCCAGTACTTC
TRBV28	TRBJ2-7	NA	NA	14	CASSTPPLIYEQYF	TGTGCCAGCAGTACTCCTCCGCTAATCTACGAGCAGTACTTC
TRBV12-3/TRBV12-4	TRBJ1-1	TRBD1	NA	13	CASSLGTGFEAFF	TGTGCCAGCAGTTTAGGGACAGGATTTGAAGCTTTCTTT
TRBV10-2	TRBJ2-7	TRBD1	once	13	CASGGTGTGEQYF	TGCGCCAGCGGCGGGACAGGGACCGGCGAGCAGTACTTC
TRBV14	TRBJ1-6	NA	NA	15	CASSLLRDIVSPLHF	TGTGCCAGCAGCCTCCTCCGGGACATCGTTTCACCCCTCCACTTT
TRBV5-4	TRBJ1-2	TRBD1	NA	15	CASSSDRVRFYGYTF	TGTGCCAGCAGCTCGGACAGGGTTCGGTTTTATGGCTACACCTTC
TRBV2	TRBJ2-1	TRBD2	once	16	CASSESGLAGVGEQFF	TGTGCCAGCAGTGAATCAGGGCTAGCGGGAGTAGGGGAGCAGTTCTTC
TRBV7-9	TRBJ2-7	TRBD1	NA	15	CASSSTGQGTYEQYF	TGTGCCAGCAGCTCTACGGGACAGGGGACCTACGAGCAGTACTTC
TRBV27	TRBJ2-1	NA	NA	13	CASSGRASGEQFF	TGTGCCAGTAGCGGAAGGGCCTCTGGGGAGCAGTTCTTC
TRBV5-1	TRBJ2-1	TRBD2	NA	18	CASSPDLTSGKSYNEQFF	TGCGCCAGCAGCCCTGACCTGACTAGCGGTAAATCCTACAATGAGCAGTTCTTC
TRBV11-1	TRBJ2-6	TRBD1	NA	16	CASSFSGGSGANVLTF	TGTGCCAGCAGCTTTTCAGGGGGCTCTGGGGCCAACGTCCTGACTTTC
TRBV28	TRBJ1-2	NA	NA	12	CASSLGGHGYTF	TGTGCCAGCAGTTTAGGTGGCCATGGCTACACCTTC
TRBV27	TRBJ2-3	TRBD2	NA	16	CASSLSFSGRTDTQYF	TGTGCCAGCAGTTTATCTTTTAGCGGGAGGACAGATACGCAGTATTTT
TRBV11-2	TRBJ1-5	NA	NA	13	CASSLSLLQPQHF	TGTGCCAGCAGCTTATCGTTACTGCAGCCCCAGCATTTT
TRBV18	TRBJ2-1	NA	NA	16	CASSQPSLGRNGEQFF	TGTGCCAGCTCACAACCCTCCCTAGGGAGAAATGGTGAGCAGTTCTTC
TRBV6-2/TRBV6-3	TRBJ1-5	TRBD1	NA	17	CASSYSGGQGSNQPQHF	TGTGCCAGCAGTTACTCCGGTGGACAGGGATCTAATCAGCCCCAGCATTTT
TRBV4-2	TRBJ2-7	NA	NA	15	CASSQEGGEGYEQYF	TGTGCCAGCAGCCAAGAGGGCGGGGAAGGCTACGAGCAGTACTTC
TRBV9	TRBJ1-2	TRBD1	NA	14	CASSPGTANYGYTF	TGTGCCAGCAGCCCTGGGACAGCTAACTATGGCTACACCTTC
TRBV5-1	TRBJ2-7	TRBD2	NA	16	CASRQEAGAHSYEQYF	TGCGCCAGCCGTCAAGAAGCGGGAGCGCACTCCTACGAGCAGTACTTC
TRBV28	TRBJ1-1	NA	once	13	CASSLSGGAGAFF	TGTGCCAGCAGCCTCTCGGGGGGTGCTGGAGCTTTCTTT
TRBV2	TRBJ2-1	NA	NA	16	CASFQAAGANYNEQFF	TGTGCCAGCTTCCAAGCCGCGGGGGCTAACTACAATGAGCAGTTCTTC
TRBV6-5	TRBJ2-3	TRBD1	many	14	CASRPGTDTDTQYF	TGTGCCAGCAGGCCAGGGACAGACACAGATACGCAGTATTTT
TRBV5-1	TRBJ1-1	NA	NA	14	CASSLGDFNTEAFF	TGCGCCAGCAGCTTGGGGGACTTCAACACTGAAGCTTTCTTT
TRBV19	TRBJ2-1	TRBD2	NA	16	CASSTQSSGGYNEQFF	TGTGCCAGTAGTACCCAATCTAGCGGGGGTTACAATGAGCAGTTCTTC
TRBV7-8	TRBJ2-5	NA	NA	15	CASSFRSGFTETQYF	TGTGCCAGCAGCTTTCGGAGCGGGTTCACGGAGACCCAGTACTTC
TRBV11-2	TRBJ2-1	TRBD2	NA	15	CASSRSGRSYNEQFF	TGTGCCAGCAGCCGTAGCGGGAGATCTTACAATGAGCAGTTCTTC
TRBV19	TRBJ1-6	TRBD1	NA	15	CASSTDRVDNSPLHF	TGTGCCAGTAGCACAGACAGGGTGGATAATTCACCCCTCCACTTT
TRBV6-5	TRBJ2-7	NA	few	15	CASSYSQGARGGQYF	TGTGCCAGCAGTTACTCACAGGGGGCCCGGGGGGGGCAGTACTTC
TRBV25-1	TRBJ1-4	TRBD1	once	16	CASSESPPRGQRKLFF	TGTGCCAGCAGTGAATCCCCTCCCAGGGGGCAGCGAAAACTGTTTTTT
TRBV5-5	TRBJ2-7	NA	few	14	CASSLALDTARQYF	TGTGCCAGCAGCTTGGCCCTGGACACGGCGCGGCAGTACTTC
TRBV29-1	TRBJ2-1	TRBD1	NA	13	CSADRVLWNEQFF	TGCAGCGCCGACAGGGTTCTATGGAATGAGCAGTTCTTC
TRBV7-2	TRBJ2-1	TRBD2	NA	14	CASSRGLDIGEQFF	TGTGCCAGCAGCCGTGGACTAGATATCGGTGAGCAGTTCTTC
TRBV18	TRBJ2-1	TRBD1	NA	13	CASSRQGGDEQFF	TGTGCCAGCTCACGACAGGGTGGCGATGAGCAGTTCTTC
TRBV18	TRBJ1-1	NA	NA	13	CASSPETGTEAFF	TGTGCCAGCTCACCAGAAACGGGCACTGAAGCTTTCTTT
TRBV7-9	TRBJ1-4	NA	NA	13	CASGYTTNEKLFF	TGTGCCAGCGGCTATACAACTAATGAAAAACTGTTTTTT
TRBV28	TRBJ2-7	TRBD2	NA	14	CASSFFGTSGEQYF	TGTGCCAGCAGTTTCTTTGGGACTAGCGGCGAGCAGTACTTC
TRBV30	TRBJ2-2	TRBD1	NA	16	CAWGLWDRVDTGELFF	TGTGCCTGGGGACTGTGGGACAGGGTGGACACCGGGGAGCTGTTTTTT
TRBV28	TRBJ2-6	NA	NA	15	CASRSHKSGANVLTF	TGTGCCAGCCGTTCACACAAGTCTGGGGCCAACGTCCTGACTTTC